This entry lists 27 T cell receptor beta chains sequenced from one sample in a study of cytomegalovirus exposure and HLA in healthy donors. The protocol was immunoSEQ multiplex PCR, while the TCRdb copy is restricted to in-frame clones and leaves out a portion. Among 65,000 to 75,000 clones listed, 96% were seen once. Sequenced input: PBMCs. The receptors shown here come from a woman younger than 30 in good health and CMV-seropositive.

The chain recombines TRBV29-1 with TRBJ2-1, with 10 bases lining up with TRBD2. There are 13 residues in the CDR3. Trimming at V came to 6 bases and at J to 4 bases, leaving 3 bases not matched to a gene. Germline CDR1 and CDR2: SQVTM and ANQGSEA. CDR3 loop: CSVGTSAYNEQFF. DNA of the CDR3: TGCAGCGTCGGGACTAGCGCATACAATGAGCAGTTCTTC.

This chain connects TRBV18 to TRBJ1-1; D might be TRBD1 (5 bases). The V gene lost 3 bases and the J gene lost 1 base, with 15 bases spanning the gap. Germline assignment: CDR1 KGHSH and CDR2 LQKENI. This CDR3 region has 16 residues. The CDR3, as DNA: TGTGCCAGCTCACCCCTCGAGGCCGGGGGGAACACTGAAGCTTTCTTT. As protein: CASSPLEAGGNTEAFF.

This rearrangement joins TRBV19 to TRBJ1-4, with no clear D. V lost 6 bases, J lost 0 bases, and 8 bases lay in between. Germline CDR1 LNHDA, CDR2 SQIVND (reference sequence). CDR3 size: 14 residues. In nucleotides, the CDR3 is TGTGCCAGTAGGAGGAGAGCAACTAATGAAAAACTGTTTTTT. The encoded protein is CASRRRATNEKLFF.

This rearrangement joins TRBV5-6 to TRBJ2-1; 13 nucleotides agree with TRBD2. V dropped 4 bases and J dropped 7; count of bases not matched to a gene: 11. The germline CDR1 and CDR2 sequences are SGHDT and YYEEEE. This CDR3 contains 17 residues. The CDR3 loop reads CASSLRTSGSLGNEQFF. Written as DNA, the CDR3 is TGTGCCAGCAGCCTTCGGACTAGCGGGAGTTTGGGTAATGAGCAGTTCTTC. The full variable domain, in which reference TRBV5-6 and TRBJ2-1 provide the parts outside the CDR3, is DAGVTQSPTHLIKTRGQQVTLRCSPKSGHDTVSWYQQALGQGPQFIFQYYEEEERQRGNFPDRFSGHQFPNYSSELNVNALLLGDSALYLCASSLRTSGSLGNEQFFGPGTRLTVL.

This chain uses TRBV28 with TRBJ2-7; D is possibly TRBD2 (5 bases). The CDR3 runs to 15 residues. Germline V gene lookup returns CDR1 MDHEN and CDR2 SYDVKM. V lost 5 bases and J lost 0, with 14 bases in between. CDR3 DNA sequence: TGTGCCAGCAGTATTGGAGGCCTGATCTCCTACGAGCAGTACTTC. Translated, it gives CASSIGGLISYEQYF.

The V call is TRBV18, the J call TRBJ2-2; D possibly corresponds to TRBD2 (5 bases). This CDR3 comprises 16 residues. Trimming took off 3 bases at V and 3 bases at J, with 14 bases between the two ends. Germline loops: CDR1 KGHSH, CDR2 LQKENI. The CDR3 region has the DNA TGTGCCAGCTCACCGTCAGGAGGCCCGGACACCGGGGAGCTGTTTTTT. Its translation is CASSPSGGPDTGELFF.

This chain joins TRBV19 and TRBJ2-7, with D possibly being TRBD1 (6 bases). This CDR3 is 15 amino acids long. Germline loops: CDR1 LNHDA, CDR2 SQIVND (reference sequence). V was cut by 4 bases and J by 2 bases, with 15 bases left in between. The CDR3 protein is CASSNRGSGAYEQYF. CDR3 DNA sequence: TGTGCCAGTAGTAATCGGGGTTCAGGGGCCTACGAGCAGTACTTC.

The chain joins TRBV4-3 to TRBJ2-5; the match to TRBD2 covers 8 bases. The trim removed 0 bases at V and 4 bases at J, leaving 7 bases unmatched. Germline lookup yields CDR1 LGHNA and CDR2 YSLEER. The CDR3 length is 16 residues. The CDR3 DNA sequence: TGCGCCAGCAGCCAAGATCGGGGGGGGAGGGGAGAGACCCAGTACTTC. Its protein is CASSQDRGGRGETQYF.

The chain has TRBV19 and TRBJ2-7; maybe TRBD1 (5 bases). Trimming stripped 2 bases from V and 1 base from J, with 9 bases between. This CDR3 has 14 amino acids. Germline CDR1 reads LNHDA; CDR2 reads SQIVND (reference sequence). The CDR3 reads CASSISWTSYEQYF. In nucleotides, the CDR3 is TGTGCCAGTAGTATATCCTGGACATCCTACGAGCAGTACTTC.

The V and J genes are TRBV7-2 and TRBJ2-2, with 9 bases aligning to TRBD2. The V gene end was trimmed by 3 bases and the J gene end by 1 base; junction bases not matched to a gene: 0. The CDR3 covers 15 residues. Per the germline V gene, CDR1 is SGHTA and CDR2 is FQGNSA. The CDR3 DNA sequence: TGTGCCAGCAGCTTTAGCGGGGGGAACACCGGGGAGCTGTTTTTT. Amino acid sequence: CASSFSGGNTGELFF.

J is TRBJ2-2 and V is TRBV5-1; 8 bases line up with TRBD2. The CDR3 is 17 amino acids. Germline CDR1 SGHRS, CDR2 YFSETQ. V lost 4 bases and J lost 7; bases outside the gene matches: 15. CDR3 in DNA: TGCGCCAGCAGCCCAGGAAAGGCGGGAGGTTTAATCGGGGAGCTGTTTTTT. This codes for CASSPGKAGGLIGELFF.

Here the CDR3 reads CASSQERGLHNEQFF. The CDR3, as DNA: TGCGCCAGCAGCCAAGAGCGGGGACTTCACAATGAGCAGTTCTTC. This chain links TRBV4-3 with TRBJ2-1; perhaps TRBD2 as D (6 bases). The V gene lost 0 bases and the J gene lost 5 bases, with 11 bases spanning the gap. Germline lookup yields CDR1 LGHNA and CDR2 YSLEER. The CDR3 spans 15 residues.

V gene TRBV9 combines with J gene TRBJ2-1, with 8 bases fitting TRBD1. With V trimmed by 2 bases and J by 6 bases, 4 bases remained unmatched. The CDR3 extends over 14 amino acids. Germline V CDR1 and CDR2: SGDLS, YYNGEE. Here the CDR3 reads CASSVLDRVNEQFF. The DNA of the CDR3 is TGTGCCAGCAGCGTCTTGGACAGGGTCAATGAGCAGTTCTTC.

The rearrangement joins TRBV27 to TRBJ2-5; TRBD2 matches at 9 bases. J was trimmed by 6 bases and V by 4 bases; bases with no gene match: 3. Germline CDR1 is MNHEY and CDR2 is SMNVEV (reference sequence). The CDR3 sequence is 13 residues long. DNA of the CDR3: TGTGCCAGCAGTTATAGCGGGAGTAAGACCCAGTACTTC. Translating it yields CASSYSGSKTQYF.

This sequence joins TRBV7-3 and TRBJ2-3, with 12 nucleotides matching TRBD1. V lost 5 bases and J lost 2; bases outside the gene matches: 8. This CDR3 has 17 amino acids. Germline V CDR1 and CDR2: SGHTA, FQGTGA. CDR3 in amino acids: CASSPTGTGGITDTQYF. CDR3 sequence (DNA): TGTGCCAGCAGCCCGACCGGGACAGGGGGCATCACAGATACGCAGTATTTT.

The rearrangement uses TRBV10-3 and TRBJ2-7; 7 bases line up with TRBD2. The ends lost 10 bases at V and 2 bases at J; junction bases unmatched: 5. The CDR3 sequence is 12 residues long. Germline CDR1 and CDR2: ENHRY and SYGVKD. DNA of the CDR3: TGTGCCACCGGGGGGTCCGCCTACGAGCAGTACTTC. It codes for CATGGSAYEQYF.

The chain carries TRBV27 and TRBJ2-1, with 13 bases lining up with TRBD2. The J segment lost 7 bases and the V segment lost 5 bases, leaving 8 bases of the junction unmatched. This CDR3 has 16 amino acids. In germline, CDR1 is MNHEY, CDR2 SMNVEV (reference sequence). CDR3 region: CASSDPRTSGSNEQFF. The CDR3 nucleotides read TGTGCCAGCAGTGACCCAAGGACTAGCGGGAGTAATGAGCAGTTCTTC.

The V and J genes are TRBV10-3 and TRBJ2-5; 9 bases fit TRBD1. Germline V lookup: CDR1 ENHRY, CDR2 SYGVKD. This CDR3 comprises 14 residues. The J segment lost 1 base and the V segment lost 6 bases, leaving 3 bases of the junction unmatched. The CDR3 region has the DNA TGTGCCATCAGGGCGGGACAGGGCCAAGAGACCCAGTACTTC. Its protein product is CAIRAGQGQETQYF.

The gene calls are TRBV9 and TRBJ2-5, with unresolved D. This CDR3 comprises 16 residues. Germline lookup yields CDR1 SGDLS and CDR2 YYNGEE. Deletions cut 0 bases from V and 0 bases from J, with 12 bases between. As DNA, the CDR3 is TGTGCCAGCAGCGTAGAAGTACACCGGGACCAAGAGACCCAGTACTTC. It translates to CASSVEVHRDQETQYF. The entire variable domain, with the rest obtained from reference TRBV9 and TRBJ2-5, is as follows: DSGVTQTPKHLITATGQRVTLRCSPRSGDLSVYWYQQSLDQGLQFLIQYYNGEERAKGNILERFSAQQFPDLHSELNLSSLELGDSALYFCASSVEVHRDQETQYFGPGTRLLVL.

CDR3 bases: TGTGCCAGCAGTTCCCCGGGGGGATTCTCTGGGGCCAACGTCCTGACTTTC. Protein product: CASSSPGGFSGANVLTF. The chain couples TRBV28 to TRBJ2-6; 7 nucleotides match TRBD2. Germline CDR1 MDHEN, CDR2 SYDVKM. The CDR3 spans 17 residues. V shed 4 bases, J shed 0 bases, and the junction held 6 bases outside the gene matches.

The rearrangement uses TRBV5-4 and TRBJ1-1, with 9 nucleotides matching TRBD1. There are 13 residues in the CDR3. Germline V gene data show CDR1 as SGHNT and CDR2 as YYREEE (reference sequence). The CDR3 nucleotides read TGTGCTGGGGGGGGGACAGGGCCCACTGAAGCTTTCTTT. Protein: CAGGGTGPTEAFF.

The chain recombines TRBV4-1 with TRBJ2-5, with 7 bases identical to TRBD1. The germline CDR1 and CDR2 sequences are MGHRA and YSYEKL. The CDR3 has 17 amino acids. Trimming at V came to 5 bases and at J to 4 bases, leaving 16 bases not matched to a gene. The CDR3, as DNA: TGCGCCAGCAGCGTCCAGGGGGAAACAGGGTTTGCAGAGACCCAGTACTTC. Protein: CASSVQGETGFAETQYF.

The chain has TRBV4-1 and TRBJ2-4, with 16 positions matching TRBD2. In germline, CDR1 is MGHRA, CDR2 YSYEKL. CDR3 length: 16 residues. J lost 7 bases, V lost 5 bases, and 5 bases had no gene match. The CDR3 sequence: CASSGTSGRAFNIQYF. CDR3 coding DNA: TGCGCCAGCAGCGGGACTAGCGGGAGGGCTTTTAACATTCAGTACTTC.

The chain couples TRBV4-3 to TRBJ2-2, with 8 bases lining up with TRBD2. The CDR3 has 16 residues. Germline trimming cut 0 bases from V and 8 bases from J; bases unmatched to any gene: 8. The germline gives CDR1 LGHNA, CDR2 YSLEER. The CDR3 bases are TGCGCCAGCAGCCAAGAGAGGAGGATAGCGGGAGGGGAGCTGTTTTTT. As protein: CASSQERRIAGGELFF.

The chain joins TRBV7-2 to TRBJ1-1, with D uncertain. This CDR3 comprises 15 residues. The germline V gene has CDR1 SGHTA and CDR2 FQGNSA. Trimming pared 1 base from V and 0 bases from J, leaving 9 bases between. For the CDR3, the DNA is TGTGCCAGCAGCTTAGTTGGAGTTATGAACACTGAAGCTTTCTTT. Its protein product is CASSLVGVMNTEAFF.

The table lists this clone with a count of one. This sequence joins TRBV9 and TRBJ2-2; 8 nucleotides line up with TRBD2. The germline V gene has CDR1 SGDLS and CDR2 YYNGEE. V was pared by 4 bases and J by 10 bases, with 18 bases of the junction left unmatched. This CDR3 has 17 amino acids. The CDR3 bases are TGTGCCAGCAGCCCAACCAGTGGAATAGCGGGAAAGAAGGAGCTGTTTTTT. This codes for CASSPTSGIAGKKELFF.

The chain is built from TRBV29-1 and TRBJ2-3; 12 bases map to TRBD2. V trimming: 7 bases; J trimming: 3 bases; junction bases outside the gene matches: 2. Germline V gives CDR1 SQVTM, CDR2 ANQGSEA. The CDR3 sequence is 13 residues long. In DNA, the CDR3 is TGCAGCGCCCTAGCGGGAGGGACAGATACGCAGTATTTT. Protein product: CSALAGGTDTQYF.